This TCR beta chain was sequenced in a study of regulatory and conventional T cells in RAG deficiency. Trimming removed 3 bases at V and 1 base at J, with 18 bases between. Germline V lookup: CDR1 MDHEN, CDR2 SYDVKM. The CDR3 consists of 17 residues. The sorted conventional CD4+ T cells were CD25-low and CD127-high, with genomic DNA sequenced. Details on this clone: Its specificity is unknown.

Study results and limitations: Omenn syndrome and CID/AS patients had around 100-fold fewer unique Treg TCR beta sequences, versus approximately 9.8-fold elsewhere.

Method: immunoSEQ multiplex PCR; TCRdb's copy keeps in-frame clones and lacks some. The sample carries 24,000 or so clones, just under 95% recorded once. These data are also associated with another study on regulatory T cells. This second study notes: Amplification used 52 TRBV primers and 13 TRBJ primers.

Sequenced input: CD4+ T cells sorted from blood. This TCR was sampled from a human donor in good health. This rearrangement joins TRBV28 to TRBJ1-2; D may be TRBD1 (5 bases). The CDR3 DNA reads TGTGCCAGCAGTTTGCTGAGCTTTTCCAGGGTTAACTATGGCTACACCTTC. It codes for CASSLLSFSRVNYGYTF.